The T cell receptor (beta chain) under discussion was sequenced for a study of blood T cell repertoires in COVID-19. Study overall: COVID-19 samples collected from the United States, Italy and Spain covered acute and convalescent phases. In each case, the material was cDNA or gDNA derived from T cells, B-cell-depleted T cells, or PBMCs.

Study processing details: Estimated nucleated cell counts came from reference gene primer amplification. TCRdb keeps only in-frame clones here, not all; method: immunoSEQ multiplex PCR. The D gene and trimming were derived from the DNA, and the V and J assignments and clone size from that table. The data hold around 170,000 clones, with approximately 90% observed a single time. The CDR3 runs 13 residues. In germline, CDR1 is MDHEN, CDR2 SYDVKM. Deletions cut 4 bases from V and 13 bases from J, with 16 bases between. The sequencing sample was made of peripheral blood. This receptor was obtained from a man aged 45 to 65 with acute or convalescent COVID-19. This sequence joins TRBV28 and TRBJ1-4, with D unresolved. The CDR3 DNA sequence: TGTGCCAGCAGTTCCCACCTCCGGTCTGGACTGTTTTTT. It codes for CASSSHLRSGLFF. The entire variable domain, with the rest obtained from reference TRBV28 and TRBJ1-4, is as follows: DVKVTQSSRYLVKRTGEKVFLECVQDMDHENMFWYRQDPGLGLRLIYFSYDVKMKEKGDIPEGYSVSREKKERFSLILESASTNQTSMYLCASSSHLRSGLFFGSGTQLSVL.